This record covers a single TCR beta chain. No antigen is known for it. The data belong to a study of shared clonotypes between healthy human individuals. Replicate sorted-subset PCRs were loaded with around 220 ng DNA, 29,000 or so T cell genomes. The repertoire was sequenced with immunoSEQ multiplex PCR; TCRdb's copy has only in-frame clones and lacks some. Seen here are some 2,000,000 clones, 90% to 95% observed once, and the top ten hold approximately 0.13%. Division of CD4+ cells produced a CD45RA+ naive subset and a CD45RA-negative memory subset. Germline V gives CDR1 SGHAT, CDR2 FQNNGV. The CDR3 loop spans 17 amino acids. Losses at the gene ends were 8 bases for V and 1 base for J; bases not matched to a gene: 14. Study-wide results and limits: Generation probabilities of non-shared clonotypes were lower (relative to those shared by all four donors).

Sequences were obtained from naive CD4+ T cells sorted from blood. Indicated subset: CD45RA+ positively selected. This chain connects TRBV11-2 to TRBJ2-4, with 7 bases identical to TRBD1. This receptor was taken from a man between 18 and 35 years old in good health. In nucleotides, the CDR3 is TGTGCCAGCCCCCAAACAGGGGACGGGGCCGCCAAAAACATTCAGTACTTC. Protein: CASPQTGDGAAKNIQYF.